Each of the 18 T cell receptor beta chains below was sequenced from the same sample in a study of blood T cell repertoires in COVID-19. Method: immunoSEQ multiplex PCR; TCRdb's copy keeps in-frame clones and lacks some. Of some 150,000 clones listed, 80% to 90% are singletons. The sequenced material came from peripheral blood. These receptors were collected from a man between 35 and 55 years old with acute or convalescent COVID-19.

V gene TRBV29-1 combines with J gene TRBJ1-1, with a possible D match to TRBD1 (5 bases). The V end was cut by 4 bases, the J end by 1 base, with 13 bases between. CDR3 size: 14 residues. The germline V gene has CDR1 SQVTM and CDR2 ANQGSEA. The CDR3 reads CSVVLAGRNTEAFF. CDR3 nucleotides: TGCAGCGTTGTCTTGGCAGGGCGGAACACTGAAGCTTTCTTT.

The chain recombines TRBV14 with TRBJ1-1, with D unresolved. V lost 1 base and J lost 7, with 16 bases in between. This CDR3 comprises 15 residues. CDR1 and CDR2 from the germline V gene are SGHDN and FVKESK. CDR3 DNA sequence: TGTGCCAGCAGCCAAGTGAACAGCCCTCGAAATGAAGCTTTCTTT. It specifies CASSQVNSPRNEAFF.

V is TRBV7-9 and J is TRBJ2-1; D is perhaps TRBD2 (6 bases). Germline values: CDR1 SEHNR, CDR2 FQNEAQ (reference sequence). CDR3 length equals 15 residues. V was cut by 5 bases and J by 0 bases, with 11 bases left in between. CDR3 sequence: CASSPRGSSYNEQFF. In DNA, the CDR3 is TGTGCCAGCAGCCCCCGGGGGTCCTCCTACAATGAGCAGTTCTTC.

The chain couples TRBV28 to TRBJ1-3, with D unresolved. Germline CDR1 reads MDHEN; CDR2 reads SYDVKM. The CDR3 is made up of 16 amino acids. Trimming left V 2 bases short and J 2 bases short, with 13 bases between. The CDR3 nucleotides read TGTGCCAGCAGTTTACCCTTAACGCTAGCTGGAAACACCATATATTTT. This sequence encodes CASSLPLTLAGNTIYF.

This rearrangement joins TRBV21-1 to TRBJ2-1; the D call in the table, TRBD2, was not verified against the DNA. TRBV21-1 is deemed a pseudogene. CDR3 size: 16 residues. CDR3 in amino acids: CASSSGGVFSYNEQFF. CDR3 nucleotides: TGTGCCAGCAGCAGCGGGGGAGTTTTCTCCTACAATGAGCAGTTCTTC.

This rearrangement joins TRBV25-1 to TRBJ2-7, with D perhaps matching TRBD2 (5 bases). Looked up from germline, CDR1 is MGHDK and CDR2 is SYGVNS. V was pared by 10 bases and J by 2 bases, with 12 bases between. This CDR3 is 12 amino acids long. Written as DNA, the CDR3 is TGTGCCACCGGACCGGGAACCTACGAGCAGTACTTC. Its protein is CATGPGTYEQYF.

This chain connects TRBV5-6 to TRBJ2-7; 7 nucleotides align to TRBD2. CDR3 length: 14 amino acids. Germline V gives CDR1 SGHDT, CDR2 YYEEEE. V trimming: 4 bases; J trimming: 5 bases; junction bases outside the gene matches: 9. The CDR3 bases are TGTGCCAGCAGCCCTGTGGGGGGGGTCCACGAGCAGTACTTC. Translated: CASSPVGGVHEQYF.

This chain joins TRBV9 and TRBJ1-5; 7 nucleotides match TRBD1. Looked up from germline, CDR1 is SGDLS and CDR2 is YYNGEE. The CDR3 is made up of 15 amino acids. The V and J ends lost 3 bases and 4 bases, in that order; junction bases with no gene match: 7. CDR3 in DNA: TGTGCCAGCAGCGCCCAGGGGGAGAGGAATCAGCCCCAGCATTTT. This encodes CASSAQGERNQPQHF.

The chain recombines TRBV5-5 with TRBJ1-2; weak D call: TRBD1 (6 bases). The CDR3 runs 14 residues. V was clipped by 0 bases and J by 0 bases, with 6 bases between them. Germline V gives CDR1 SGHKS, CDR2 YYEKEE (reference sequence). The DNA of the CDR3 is TGTGCCAGCAGCTTGGCAGGGGCTAACTATGGCTACACCTTC. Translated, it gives CASSLAGANYGYTF.

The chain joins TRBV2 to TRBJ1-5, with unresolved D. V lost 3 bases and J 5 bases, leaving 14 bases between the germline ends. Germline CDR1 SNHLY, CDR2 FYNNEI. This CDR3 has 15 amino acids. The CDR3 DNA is TGTGCCAGCAGTGATCAAATCGGCGGAGATCAGCCCCAGCATTTT. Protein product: CASSDQIGGDQPQHF.

As DNA, the CDR3 is TGTGCCAGCAGCCGCCAGGCCACTAGCGGGCCAAATGAGCAGTTCTTC. Amino acid sequence: CASSRQATSGPNEQFF. The V call is TRBV3-1 (or the pseudogene TRBV3-2), the J call TRBJ2-1; 9 nucleotides line up with TRBD2. V was clipped by 4 bases and J by 7 bases; unmatched bases: 11. Looked up from germline, CDR1 is LGHDT and CDR2 is YNNKEL (reference sequence). The CDR3 is made up of 16 amino acids.

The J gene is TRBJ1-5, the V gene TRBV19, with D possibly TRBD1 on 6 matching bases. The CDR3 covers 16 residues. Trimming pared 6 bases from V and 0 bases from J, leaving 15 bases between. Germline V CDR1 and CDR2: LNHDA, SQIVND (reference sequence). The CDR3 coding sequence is TGTGCCAGTAGCCCACAGGGTTACTATAGCAATCAGCCCCAGCATTTT. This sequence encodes CASSPQGYYSNQPQHF.

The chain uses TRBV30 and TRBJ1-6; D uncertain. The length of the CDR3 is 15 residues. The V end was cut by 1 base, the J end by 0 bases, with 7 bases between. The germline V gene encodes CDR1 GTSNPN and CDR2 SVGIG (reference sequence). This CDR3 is CAWSGQSSYNSPLHF. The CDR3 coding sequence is TGTGCCTGGAGTGGGCAAAGCTCCTATAATTCACCCCTCCACTTT.

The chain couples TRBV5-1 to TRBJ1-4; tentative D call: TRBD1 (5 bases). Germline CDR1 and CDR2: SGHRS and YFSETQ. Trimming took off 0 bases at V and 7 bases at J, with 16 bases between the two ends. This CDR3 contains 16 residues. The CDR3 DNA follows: TGCGCCAGCAGCTTGGCCGTCGGGGCGCGGGGTGAAAAACTGTTTTTT. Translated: CASSLAVGARGEKLFF.

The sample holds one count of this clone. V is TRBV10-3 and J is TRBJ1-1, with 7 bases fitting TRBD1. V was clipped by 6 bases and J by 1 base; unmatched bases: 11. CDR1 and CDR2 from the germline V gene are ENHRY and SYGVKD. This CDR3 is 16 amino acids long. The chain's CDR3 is CAISPWDSSPNTEAFF. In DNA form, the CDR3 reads TGTGCCATCAGCCCATGGGACAGCTCTCCGAACACTGAAGCTTTCTTT.

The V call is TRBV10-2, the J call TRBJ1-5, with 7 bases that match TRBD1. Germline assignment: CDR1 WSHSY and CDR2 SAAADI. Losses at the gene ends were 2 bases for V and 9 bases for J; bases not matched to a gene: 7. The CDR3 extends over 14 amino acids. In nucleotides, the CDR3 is TGCGCCAGCAGTGAGAGTGACAGGGCGGGGCCCCAGCATTTT. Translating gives CASSESDRAGPQHF.

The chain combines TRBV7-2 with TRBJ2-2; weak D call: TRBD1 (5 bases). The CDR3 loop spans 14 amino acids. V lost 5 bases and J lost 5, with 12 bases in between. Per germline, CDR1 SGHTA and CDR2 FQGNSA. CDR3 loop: CASSAQPGTGELFF. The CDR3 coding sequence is TGTGCCAGCAGCGCCCAACCAGGGACCGGGGAGCTGTTTTTT.

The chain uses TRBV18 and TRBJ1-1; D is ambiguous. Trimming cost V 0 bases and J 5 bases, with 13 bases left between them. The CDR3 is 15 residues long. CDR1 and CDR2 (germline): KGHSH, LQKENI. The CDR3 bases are TGTGCCAGCTCACCACCTTTGGGCGCGGGGACTGAAGCTTTCTTT. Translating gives CASSPPLGAGTEAFF.